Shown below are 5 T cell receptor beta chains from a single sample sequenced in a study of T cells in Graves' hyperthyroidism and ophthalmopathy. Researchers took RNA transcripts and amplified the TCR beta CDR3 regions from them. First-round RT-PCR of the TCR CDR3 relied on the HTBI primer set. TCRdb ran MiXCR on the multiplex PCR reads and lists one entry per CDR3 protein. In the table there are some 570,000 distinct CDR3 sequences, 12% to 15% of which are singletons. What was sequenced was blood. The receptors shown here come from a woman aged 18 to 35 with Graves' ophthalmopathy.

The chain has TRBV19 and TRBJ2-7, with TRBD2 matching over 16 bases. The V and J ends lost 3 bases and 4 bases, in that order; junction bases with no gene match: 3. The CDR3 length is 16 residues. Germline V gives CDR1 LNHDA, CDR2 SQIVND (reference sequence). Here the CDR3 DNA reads TGTGCCAGTAGTATGGGACTAGCGGGAGGGCCATACGAGCAGTACTTC. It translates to CASSMGLAGGPYEQYF.

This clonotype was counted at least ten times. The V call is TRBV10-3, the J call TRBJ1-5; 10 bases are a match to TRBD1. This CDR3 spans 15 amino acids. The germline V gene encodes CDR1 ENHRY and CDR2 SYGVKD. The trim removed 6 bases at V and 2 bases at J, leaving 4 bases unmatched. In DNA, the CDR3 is TGTGCCATCAGCTCGGACAGGGGGGGCAATCAGCCCCAGCATTTT. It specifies CAISSDRGGNQPQHF.

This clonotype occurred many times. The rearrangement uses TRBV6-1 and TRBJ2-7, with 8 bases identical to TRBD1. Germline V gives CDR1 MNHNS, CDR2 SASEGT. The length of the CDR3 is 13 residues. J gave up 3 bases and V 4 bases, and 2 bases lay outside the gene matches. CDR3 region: CASSGTGNYEQYF. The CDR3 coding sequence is TGTGCCAGCAGTGGGACAGGGAACTACGAGCAGTACTTC.

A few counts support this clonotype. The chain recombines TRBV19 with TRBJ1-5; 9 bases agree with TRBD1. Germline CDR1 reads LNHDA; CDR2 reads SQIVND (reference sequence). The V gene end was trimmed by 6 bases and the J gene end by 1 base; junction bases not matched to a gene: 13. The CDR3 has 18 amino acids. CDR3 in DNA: TGTGCCAGTAGCCGAGGACCCACAGGGGGCGGGAGCAATCAGCCCCAGCATTTT. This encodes CASSRGPTGGGSNQPQHF. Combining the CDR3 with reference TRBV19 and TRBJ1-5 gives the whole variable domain DGGITQSPKYLFRKEGQNVTLSCEQNLNHDAMYWYRQDPGQGLRLIYYSQIVNDFQKGDIAEGYSVSREKKESFPLTVTSAQKNPTAFYLCASSRGPTGGGSNQPQHFGDGTRLSIL.

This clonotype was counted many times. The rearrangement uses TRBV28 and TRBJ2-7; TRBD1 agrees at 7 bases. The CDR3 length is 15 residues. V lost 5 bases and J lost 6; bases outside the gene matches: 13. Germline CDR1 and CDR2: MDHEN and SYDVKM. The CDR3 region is CASSASGQWTPEQYF. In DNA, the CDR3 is TGTGCCAGCAGTGCCTCGGGACAGTGGACCCCCGAGCAGTACTTC. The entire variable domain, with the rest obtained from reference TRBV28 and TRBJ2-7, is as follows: DVKVTQSSRYLVKRTGEKVFLECVQDMDHENMFWYRQDPGLGLRLIYFSYDVKMKEKGDIPEGYSVSREKKERFSLILESASTNQTSMYLCASSASGQWTPEQYFGPGTRLTVT.